The 7 T cell receptor beta chains below come from one sample, sequenced in a study of blood T cells in healthy people across ages. A J-beta primer mix and a sample-barcoded 5' primer were used in a second PCR of roughly 7 to 12 cycles. TCRdb redid the calling of the 5' RACE reads with MiXCR, one entry per CDR3 protein. Of fewer than 1,000,000 distinct CDR3 sequences in the sample, 40% to 50% were seen once. The sequencing input was blood. These receptors originate from a man aged 55 to 70 in good health.

Only one count was recorded for this clonotype. The V and J genes are TRBV7-2 and TRBJ1-1; 8 nucleotides line up with TRBD1. The CDR3 is made up of 15 amino acids. The germline gives CDR1 SGHTA, CDR2 FQGNSA. V shed 3 bases and J 1 base; nucleotides not matched to a gene: 4. The CDR3 is CASSFGQGRNTEAFF. The CDR3 DNA is TGTGCCAGCAGCTTCGGACAGGGAAGGAACACTGAAGCTTTCTTT. Using reference TRBV7-2 and TRBJ1-1 for the parts outside the CDR3, the full variable domain is GAGVSQSPSNKVTEKGKDVELRCDPISGHTALYWYRQSLGQGLEFLIYFQGNSAPDKSGLPSDRFSAERTGGSVSTLTIQRTQQEDSAVYLCASSFGQGRNTEAFFGQGTRLTVV.

The chain combines TRBV3-1 with TRBJ2-5; 11 positions match TRBD2. CDR3 length equals 14 residues. The ends lost 11 bases at V and 2 bases at J; junction bases unmatched: 7. Germline assignment: CDR1 LGHDT and CDR2 YNNKEL (reference sequence). The CDR3 nucleotides read TGTGCCGCCCAACTAGCGGGGGATCAAGAGACCCAGTACTTC. Translation gives CAAQLAGDQETQYF.

This clonotype was seen ten or more times. This rearrangement joins TRBV5-1 to TRBJ2-7; 8 nucleotides match TRBD2. CDR1 SGHRS and CDR2 YFSETQ come from the germline V gene. The CDR3 runs 15 residues. V was clipped by 5 bases and J by 1 base; unmatched bases: 8. CDR3 sequence: CASSRSGGPSYEQYF. The CDR3 nucleotides are TGCGCCAGCAGTCGAAGCGGGGGCCCTTCCTACGAGCAGTACTTC.

The rearrangement uses TRBV12-3 or TRBV12-4 and TRBJ2-5; 9 nucleotides match TRBD1. The CDR3 is 16 residues long. V gave up 6 bases and J gave up 3 bases; unmatched junction bases: 11. CDR3 region: CASSQKGTGKKETQYF. CDR3 sequence (DNA): TGTGCCAGCAGCCAAAAAGGGACAGGGAAGAAAGAGACCCAGTACTTC.

The V and J genes are TRBV20-1 and TRBJ2-5; possibly TRBD2 for D (7 bases). Germline loops: CDR1 DFQATT, CDR2 SNEGSKA (reference sequence). The CDR3 spans 15 residues. The ends were cut back, 1 base at V and 0 bases at J, with 12 bases in the middle. CDR3 DNA: TGCAGTGCTAGAGGGGGGGGCCAAAACCAAGAGACCCAGTACTTC. Its translation is CSARGGGQNQETQYF.

The chain has TRBV4-1 and TRBJ2-6; D is unresolved. CDR1 MGHRA and CDR2 YSYEKL come from the germline V gene. This CDR3 is built from 16 residues. V lost 1 base and J 1 base, leaving 8 bases between the germline ends. The CDR3 DNA follows: TGCGCCAGCAGCCAAGCACCATCTTCTGGGGCCAACGTCCTGACTTTC. This sequence encodes CASSQAPSSGANVLTF.

The gene calls are TRBV7-9 and TRBJ2-1; a weak D match, TRBD1 (6 bases). Germline V gene lookup returns CDR1 SEHNR and CDR2 FQNEAQ (reference sequence). This CDR3 has 16 amino acids. V was clipped by 5 bases and J by 4 bases, with 18 bases between them. The CDR3 here is CASSDPGQSRYNEQFF. The CDR3 DNA is TGTGCCAGCAGCGACCCGGGACAAAGTCGGTACAATGAGCAGTTCTTC.